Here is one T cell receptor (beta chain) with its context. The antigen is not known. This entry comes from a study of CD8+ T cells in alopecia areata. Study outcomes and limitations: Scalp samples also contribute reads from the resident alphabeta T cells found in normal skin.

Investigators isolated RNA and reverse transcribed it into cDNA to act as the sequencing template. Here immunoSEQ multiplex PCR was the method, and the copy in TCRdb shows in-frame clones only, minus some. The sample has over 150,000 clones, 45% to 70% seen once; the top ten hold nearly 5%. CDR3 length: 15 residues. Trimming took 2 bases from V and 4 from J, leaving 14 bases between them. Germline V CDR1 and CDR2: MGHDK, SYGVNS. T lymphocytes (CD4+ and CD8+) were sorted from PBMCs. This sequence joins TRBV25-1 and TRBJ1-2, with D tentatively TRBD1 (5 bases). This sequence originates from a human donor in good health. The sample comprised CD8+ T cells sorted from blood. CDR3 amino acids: CASSEIGTSSYGYTF. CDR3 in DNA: TGTGCCAGCAGTGAAATCGGGACCTCCTCCTATGGCTACACCTTC.